The sequence of this T cell receptor (beta chain) was determined in a study of cytomegalovirus exposure and HLA in healthy donors. General observations from the study: In a later analysis, the majority of CMV-associated beta chains seemingly showed HLA restriction. Later genetic work tied a missense DCLRE1C variant to beta-chain V and J trimming.

The V end lost 1 base, the J end lost 1 base, and 5 bases lay between the germline ends. The length of the CDR3 is 13 residues. Germline V lookup: CDR1 SGDLS, CDR2 YYNGEE. For this clone: Its antigen is still unknown.

60 Vbeta and 13 Jbeta primers were used in PCR. Assay used: immunoSEQ multiplex PCR; TCRdb lists only in-frame clones, some missing. The sample includes roughly 150,000 clones, around 80% of them seen just once. This rearrangement joins TRBV9 to TRBJ1-1, with D perhaps TRBD1 (5 bases). This receptor was identified in a woman between 40 and 55 years old in good health and CMV-seronegative. Sequenced material: PBMCs. The CDR3 loop is CASSVQGNTEAFF. DNA for the CDR3: TGTGCCAGCAGCGTACAGGGGAACACTGAAGCTTTCTTT.